This T cell receptor beta chain was found in a study of blood T cell repertoires in COVID-19. As for the study in general: Specimens from acute and convalescent COVID-19 originated in the United States, Italy and Spain. PBMCs, B-cell-depleted T cells, or T cells provided the cDNA or gDNA that made up the material.

This CDR3 is built from 10 residues. Germline V gives CDR1 MNHEY, CDR2 SVGAGI. The V gene lost 8 bases and the J gene lost 6 bases, with 7 bases spanning the gap. Original data processing: Estimated nucleated cell counts came from reference gene primer amplification. TCRdb keeps only in-frame clones here, not all; method: immunoSEQ multiplex PCR. V, J and clone size reflect that table, while D and trimming were determined from the DNA. This sample has 400,000 to 550,000 clones; 80% to 90% occur once, and the top ten carry about 4.3%. This sequence joins TRBV6-5 and TRBJ1-1; a possible D gene is TRBD1 (6 bases). The origin of this receptor is a woman aged 25 to 39 with acute or convalescent COVID-19. What was sequenced was peripheral blood. The DNA of the CDR3 is TGTGCCAGCGGGGGCCCTGAAGCTTTCTTT. As protein: CASGGPEAFF.